These T cell receptor beta chains were read from a single sample in a study of cytomegalovirus exposure and HLA in healthy donors. Libraries were prepared by immunoSEQ multiplex PCR; TCRdb keeps only in-frame clonotypes and omits some of them. The sample lists approximately 300,000 clones; roughly 87% were seen once. The sequenced sample was PBMCs. The receptors shown here come from a woman in her twenties or thirties in good health and CMV-seropositive. The conserved cysteine and the conserved F or W are not part of the CDR3 here.

j_call: TRBJ2-4; v_call: TRBV19; cdr3_aa: ASSTQAGGRNIQY
j_call: TRBJ2-2; v_call: TRBV30; cdr3_aa: AWNAGTFTGELF
j_call: TRBJ2-3; v_call: TRBV14; cdr3_aa: ASSYGGSSSTDTQY
j_call: TRBJ1-5; v_call: TRBV28; cdr3_aa: ASSRGPSNQPQH
j_call: TRBJ2-7; v_call: TRBV11-2; cdr3_aa: ASSFEGGPYEQY
j_call: TRBJ2-1; v_call: TRBV13; cdr3_aa: ASSLVGTSGRSEQF
j_call: TRBJ1-5; v_call: TRBV19; cdr3_aa: ASKDREGQPQH
j_call: TRBJ1-1; v_call: TRBV5-6; cdr3_aa: ASSLPRQGYGNTEAF
j_call: TRBJ2-2; v_call: TRBV19; cdr3_aa: ASAHGSGRENTGELF
j_call: TRBJ1-1; v_call: TRBV5-1; cdr3_aa: ASSRTTVNTEAF
j_call: TRBJ2-7; v_call: TRBV4-1; cdr3_aa: ASSQAERPTYEQY
j_call: TRBJ2-2; v_call: TRBV29-1; cdr3_aa: SVGQSAGELF
j_call: TRBJ2-1; v_call: TRBV2; cdr3_aa: ASTGTGSYNEQF
j_call: TRBJ2-1; v_call: TRBV13; cdr3_aa: ASSLSASGGLYNEQF
j_call: TRBJ1-5; v_call: TRBV28; cdr3_aa: ASSPTGPNQPQH
j_call: TRBJ1-4; v_call: TRBV25-1; cdr3_aa: ASSDGQGVSATNEKLF
j_call: TRBJ1-4; v_call: TRBV27; cdr3_aa: ASSLMGATNEKLF
j_call: TRBJ2-7; v_call: TRBV10-2; cdr3_aa: ASIYSGRGSYEQY
j_call: TRBJ1-1; v_call: TRBV30; cdr3_aa: AWTGSTAEAF
j_call: TRBJ2-3; v_call: TRBV6-1; cdr3_aa: ASSEARHFGTQY
j_call: TRBJ1-2; v_call: TRBV11-2; cdr3_aa: ASSLENYGYT
j_call: TRBJ2-1; v_call: TRBV28; cdr3_aa: ASSFQRYEQF
j_call: TRBJ1-2; v_call: TRBV6-5; cdr3_aa: ASSKAGRAYGYT
j_call: TRBJ2-1; v_call: TRBV18; cdr3_aa: ASSPKREVGEQF
j_call: TRBJ1-1; v_call: TRBV5-1; cdr3_aa: ASSLMRGTEAF
j_call: TRBJ2-7; v_call: TRBV19; cdr3_aa: ASSAGGEQY
j_call: TRBJ1-4; v_call: TRBV2; cdr3_aa: ASSAPLQGGKLF
j_call: TRBJ2-5; v_call: TRBV9; cdr3_aa: ASSVDPDRGQETQY
j_call: TRBJ2-5; v_call: TRBV6-1; cdr3_aa: ASSEYPGETQY
j_call: TRBJ2-7; v_call: TRBV13; cdr3_aa: ASSLRTGFGNEQY
j_call: TRBJ1-5; v_call: TRBV19; cdr3_aa: ASTRQGAANQPQH
j_call: TRBJ2-1; v_call: TRBV11-2; cdr3_aa: ASSLDRSGAYNEQF
j_call: TRBJ1-2; v_call: TRBV5-1; cdr3_aa: ASSQDGFYGYT
j_call: TRBJ1-2; v_call: TRBV28; cdr3_aa: ASSFPTSLPATGHHT
j_call: TRBJ2-1; v_call: TRBV27; cdr3_aa: ASTPWGLATNEQF
j_call: TRBJ2-5; v_call: TRBV2; cdr3_aa: ASMGFSWETQY
j_call: TRBJ2-7; v_call: TRBV4-3; cdr3_aa: ASSQERPGQGYEQY
j_call: TRBJ2-3; v_call: TRBV7-6; cdr3_aa: ASSPHLGPAGGPDTQY
j_call: TRBJ2-1; v_call: TRBV30; cdr3_aa: AWNAGGNNEQF
j_call: TRBJ2-1; v_call: TRBV30; cdr3_aa: AWSGLGAYNEQF
j_call: TRBJ2-5; v_call: TRBV27; cdr3_aa: ASSFGQETQY
j_call: TRBJ1-1; v_call: TRBV13; cdr3_aa: ASSLVGANTEAF
j_call: TRBJ1-2; v_call: TRBV7-2; cdr3_aa: ASRLGTQGYT
j_call: TRBJ2-7; v_call: TRBV30; cdr3_aa: AWSVGGYEQY
j_call: TRBJ1-5; v_call: TRBV27; cdr3_aa: ASRQQTGTSHSNQPQH
j_call: TRBJ2-1; v_call: TRBV7-9; cdr3_aa: ASSVAGYNEQF
j_call: TRBJ2-1; v_call: TRBV7-9; cdr3_aa: ASSLGQGTYNEQF
j_call: TRBJ2-2; v_call: TRBV18; cdr3_aa: ASSPDRVPTTGELF
j_call: TRBJ2-2; v_call: TRBV6-6; cdr3_aa: ASSAAPGANTGELF
j_call: TRBJ2-1; v_call: TRBV10-1; cdr3_aa: ASSDKSRDWRNNEQF
j_call: TRBJ2-2; v_call: TRBV11-2; cdr3_aa: ASSLEDGEVGTGELF